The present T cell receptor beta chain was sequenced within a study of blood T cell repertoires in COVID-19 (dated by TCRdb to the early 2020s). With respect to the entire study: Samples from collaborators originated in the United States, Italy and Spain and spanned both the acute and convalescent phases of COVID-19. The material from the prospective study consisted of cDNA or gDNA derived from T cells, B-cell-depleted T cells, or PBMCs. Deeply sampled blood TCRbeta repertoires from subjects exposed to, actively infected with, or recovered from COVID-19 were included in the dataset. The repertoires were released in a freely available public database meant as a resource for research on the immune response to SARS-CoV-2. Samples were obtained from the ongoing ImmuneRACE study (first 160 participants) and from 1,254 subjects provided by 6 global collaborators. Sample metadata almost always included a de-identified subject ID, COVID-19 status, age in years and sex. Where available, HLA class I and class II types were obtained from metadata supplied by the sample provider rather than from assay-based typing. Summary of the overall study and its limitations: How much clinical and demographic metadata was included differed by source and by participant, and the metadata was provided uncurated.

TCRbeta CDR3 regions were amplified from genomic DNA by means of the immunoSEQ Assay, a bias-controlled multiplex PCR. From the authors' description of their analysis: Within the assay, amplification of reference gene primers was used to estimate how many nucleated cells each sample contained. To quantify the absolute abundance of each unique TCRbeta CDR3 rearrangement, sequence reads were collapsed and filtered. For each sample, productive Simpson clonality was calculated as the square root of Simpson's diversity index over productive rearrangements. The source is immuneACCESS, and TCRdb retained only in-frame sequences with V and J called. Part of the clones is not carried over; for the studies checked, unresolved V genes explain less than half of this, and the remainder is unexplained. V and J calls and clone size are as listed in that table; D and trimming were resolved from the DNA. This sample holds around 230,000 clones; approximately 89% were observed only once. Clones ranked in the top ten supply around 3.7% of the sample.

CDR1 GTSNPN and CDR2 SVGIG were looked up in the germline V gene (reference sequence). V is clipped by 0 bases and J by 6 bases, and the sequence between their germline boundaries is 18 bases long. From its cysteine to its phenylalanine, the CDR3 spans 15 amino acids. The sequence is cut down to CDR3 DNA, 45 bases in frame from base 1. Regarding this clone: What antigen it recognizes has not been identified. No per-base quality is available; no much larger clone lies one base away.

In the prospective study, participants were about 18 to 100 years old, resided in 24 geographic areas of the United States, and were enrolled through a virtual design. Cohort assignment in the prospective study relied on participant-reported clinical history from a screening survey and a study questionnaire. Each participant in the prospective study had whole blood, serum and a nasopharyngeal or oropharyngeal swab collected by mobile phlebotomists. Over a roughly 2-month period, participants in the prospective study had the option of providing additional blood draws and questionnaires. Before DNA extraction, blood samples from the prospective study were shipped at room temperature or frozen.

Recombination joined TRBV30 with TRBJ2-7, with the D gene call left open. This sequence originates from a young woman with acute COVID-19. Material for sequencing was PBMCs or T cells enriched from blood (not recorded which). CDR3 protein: CAWSVLRNPPLEQYF. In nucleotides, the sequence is TGTGCCTGGAGTGTACTCAGGAATCCACCCCTCGAGCAGTACTTC. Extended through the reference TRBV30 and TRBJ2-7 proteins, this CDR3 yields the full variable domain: SQTIHQWPATLVQPVGSPLSLECTVEGTSNPNLYWYRQAAGRGLQLLFYSVGIGQISSEVPQNLSASRPQDRQFILSSKKLLLSDSGFYLCAWSVLRNPPLEQYFGPGTRLTVT.